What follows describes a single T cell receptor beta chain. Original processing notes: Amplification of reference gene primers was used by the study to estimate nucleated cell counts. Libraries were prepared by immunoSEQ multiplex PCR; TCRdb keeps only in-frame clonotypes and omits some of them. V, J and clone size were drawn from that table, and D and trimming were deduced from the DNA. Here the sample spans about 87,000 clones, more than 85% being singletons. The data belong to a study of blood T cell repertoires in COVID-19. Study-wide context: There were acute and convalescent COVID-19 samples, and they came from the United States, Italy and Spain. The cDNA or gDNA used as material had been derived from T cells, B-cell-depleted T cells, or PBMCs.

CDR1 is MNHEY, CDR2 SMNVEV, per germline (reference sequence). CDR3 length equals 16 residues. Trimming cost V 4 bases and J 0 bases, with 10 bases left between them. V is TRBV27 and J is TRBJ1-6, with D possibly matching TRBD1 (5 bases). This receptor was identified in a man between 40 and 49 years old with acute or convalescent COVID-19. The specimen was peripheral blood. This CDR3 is CASSSGSSSYNSPLHF. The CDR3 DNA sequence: TGTGCCAGCAGTTCAGGGTCCAGCTCCTATAATTCACCCCTCCACTTT.